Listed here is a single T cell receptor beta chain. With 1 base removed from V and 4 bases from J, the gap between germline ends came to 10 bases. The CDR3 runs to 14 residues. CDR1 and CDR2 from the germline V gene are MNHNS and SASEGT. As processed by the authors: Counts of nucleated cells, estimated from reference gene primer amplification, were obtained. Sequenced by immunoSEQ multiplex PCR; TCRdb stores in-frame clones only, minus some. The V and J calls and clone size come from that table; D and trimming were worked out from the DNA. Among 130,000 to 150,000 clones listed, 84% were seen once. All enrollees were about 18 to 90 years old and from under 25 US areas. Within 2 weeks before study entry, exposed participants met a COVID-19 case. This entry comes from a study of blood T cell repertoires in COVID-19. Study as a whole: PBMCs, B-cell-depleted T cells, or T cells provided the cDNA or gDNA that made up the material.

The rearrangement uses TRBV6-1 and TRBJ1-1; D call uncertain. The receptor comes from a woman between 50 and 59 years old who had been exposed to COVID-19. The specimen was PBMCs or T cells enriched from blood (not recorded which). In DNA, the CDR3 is TGTGCCAGCAGTGAAGGGCACCTAGGCACTGAAGCTTTCTTT. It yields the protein CASSEGHLGTEAFF.